This T cell receptor beta chain stems from a study of radiotherapy plus CTLA-4 blockade in lung cancer. Across the whole study: Objective responses were recorded in more than 15% of patients, with disease control recorded in 30% to 35%.

As regards this clone: Antigen: not known.

TCRdb's copy holds only in-frame clones and misses some; the assay was immunoSEQ multiplex PCR. The profile shows about 86,000 clones, roughly four fifths of them singletons. Study-wide points: Following radiotherapy plus ipilimumab, tumor-derived TCR clones expanded in the blood.

This CDR3 is 15 amino acids long. V lost 2 bases to trimming and J lost 5 bases; unmatched junction nucleotides: 6. From germline, CDR1 is SGHRS and CDR2 YFSETQ. This sequence originates from a human donor with non-small cell lung cancer who had stable disease on radiotherapy plus ipilimumab. The rearrangement uses TRBV5-1 and TRBJ2-4; 8 bases are a match to TRBD2. The sample here was peripheral blood, taken from a patient treated with radiotherapy plus ipilimumab. This chain's CDR3 is CASSLREGGENIQYF. In DNA, the CDR3 is TGCGCCAGCAGCTTACGGGAGGGCGGTGAAAACATTCAGTACTTC.